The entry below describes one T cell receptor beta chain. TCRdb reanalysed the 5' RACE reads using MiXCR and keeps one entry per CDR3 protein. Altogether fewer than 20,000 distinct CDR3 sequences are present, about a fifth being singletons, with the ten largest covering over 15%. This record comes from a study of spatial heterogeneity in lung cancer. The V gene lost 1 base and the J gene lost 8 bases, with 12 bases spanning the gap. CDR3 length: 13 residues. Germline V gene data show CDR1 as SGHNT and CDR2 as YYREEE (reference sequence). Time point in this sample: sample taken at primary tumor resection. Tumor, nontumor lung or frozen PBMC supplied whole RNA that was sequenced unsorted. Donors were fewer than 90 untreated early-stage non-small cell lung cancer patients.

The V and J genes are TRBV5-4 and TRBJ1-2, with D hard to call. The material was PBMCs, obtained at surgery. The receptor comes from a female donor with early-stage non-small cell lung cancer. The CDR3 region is CASSLLGLGGYTF. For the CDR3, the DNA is TGTGCCAGCAGCTTGTTAGGCCTCGGGGGCTACACCTTC.